The following is a TCR beta chain sequence with its context. Its binding antigen is unknown. No much larger clonotype is one base removed from it; base qualities were not supplied. TCRbeta CDR3 regions were amplified from genomic DNA using the immunoSEQ Assay, a bias-controlled multiplex PCR. The paper's processing steps were these. Within the assay, amplification of reference gene primers was used to estimate how many nucleated cells each sample contained. To quantify the absolute abundance of each unique TCRbeta CDR3 rearrangement, sequence reads were collapsed and filtered. For each sample, productive Simpson clonality was calculated as the square root of Simpson's diversity index over productive rearrangements. Entries here come from immuneACCESS through TCRdb and include only in-frame sequences with V and J called. Some clones fail to appear in such tables; in the studies checked, an unresolved V gene covers under half of the shortfall, and the cause of the remainder is unknown. Clonal size and the V and J genes are those of that table, whereas D and trimming came from the DNA. A total of about 140,000 clones appear in this sample, 80% to 90% of them only once. The ten largest clonotypes hold roughly a tenth of the sample.

The data originate from a study of blood T cell repertoires in COVID-19 (dated by TCRdb to 2018 to 2020). Regarding the complete study: Samples covering the acute and convalescent phases of COVID-19 were provided by collaborators in the United States, Italy and Spain. The material from the prospective study consisted of cDNA or gDNA derived from T cells, B-cell-depleted T cells, or PBMCs. The dataset comprised deeply sampled blood TCRbeta repertoires from subjects exposed to, actively infected with, or recovered from COVID-19. The repertoires were released in a freely available public database intended as a resource for research on the immune response to SARS-CoV-2. The samples were drawn from two sources: the first 160 participants of the ongoing ImmuneRACE study, and approximately 1,300 subjects contributed by 6 global collaborators. The sample metadata nearly always contained a de-identified subject ID, COVID-19 status, age in years and sex. Where HLA class I and class II types were available, the types were taken from metadata supplied by the sample provider, not from assay-based typing.

Study-wide findings and limitations: How much clinical and demographic metadata was included differed by source and by participant, and the metadata was provided uncurated.

There are 15 amino acids in the CDR3, from cysteine to phenylalanine inclusive. Only CDR3 DNA remains: 45 bases, in frame from the first base. Trimming at the junction amounts to 1 base on V and 4 bases on J, and the germline ends lie 13 bases apart. Looking up the germline V gene (reference sequence) yields CDR1 LGHDT and CDR2 YNNKEL. Each collaborating institution followed its own protocols to collect whole blood in K2EDTA tubes. Collaborator samples were shipped for TCRbeta analysis as frozen whole blood, isolated PBMCs, or DNA extracted from either sample type. Sequenced material: peripheral blood. The V gene is TRBV3-1 (or the pseudogene TRBV3-2) and the J gene is TRBJ1-1; TRBD1 is a weak D gene call, 5 bases matching. The sequence derives from a man aged 55 to 70 with active or convalescent COVID-19. The CDR3 corresponds to CASSQVGVRGTEAFF. The sequenced DNA: TGTGCCAGCAGCCAAGTGGGTGTAAGGGGCACTGAAGCTTTCTTT.